Reported below is one T cell receptor beta chain. Its matching antigen is unknown. TCR beta VDJ combinations and CDR3 sequences were profiled from genomic DNA. MiXCR, run by TCRdb on the reads, gives a single entry per CDR3 protein. Among roughly 180,000 distinct CDR3 sequences listed, under 55% were seen once. The sample originates from a study of CD8+CD57+ T cells in acquired aplastic anemia. Overall study: The study obtained an average of 3.2 ug of DNA from sorted CD4+ and CD8+ cells. Average CD4+ read depth in healthy donors was around 9.9 million reads.

Study-wide findings and caveats: Controls and patients did not differ significantly in CD8+ Simpson's diversity. Some 31 sequences, all CD8+ CDR3, were shared between patients and controls.

Sequenced: sorted CD4+, CD8+, or CD8+CD57+ T cells (not recorded which) from PBMCs. This TCR came from a human donor in good health.

CDR3 nucleotides: TGTGCCAGCAGTCGTACCCGCCCAGATACGCAGTATTTT. It translates to CASSRTRPDTQYF. The chain recombines TRBV7-9 with TRBJ2-3; D call uncertain. The germline V gene has CDR1 SEHNR and CDR2 FQNEAQ (reference sequence). The CDR3 length is 13 residues. Between the trimmed V and J ends, which lost 6 bases and 4 bases, there was a span of 11 bases.